The T cell receptor beta chain under discussion was sequenced for a study of CD8+ T cells in alopecia areata. The wider study: Tofacitinib therapy took 6 to 18 months; 6 months off drug came after. Study findings and constraints: Relative to normal scalp, lesional scalp, especially alopecia totalis/universalis, showed higher clonality. TCRs were shared less clearly across patients than in mice, possibly for HLA-related reasons.

The CDR3 has 15 amino acids. The V and J ends lost 0 bases and 0 bases respectively, with 6 bases between them. Per the germline V gene, CDR1 is GTSNPN and CDR2 is SVGIG (reference sequence). Extracted from the samples, RNA was reverse transcribed into cDNA to serve as the sequencing template. TCRdb keeps only in-frame clones here, not all; method: immunoSEQ multiplex PCR. The table includes fewer than 150,000 clones, 56% detected once. As for this clone: Its matching antigen is unknown.

The treatment is: oral pan-JAK inhibitor, 5-10 mg twice daily. The genes are TRBV30 and TRBJ1-6; D gene unclear. The sequences come from CD4+ T cells sorted from blood, collected at week 24, from a patient treated with tofacitinib. This clonotype originated in a human donor with alopecia areata. The CDR3 region is CAWSVELSYNSPLHF. The CDR3 DNA follows: TGTGCCTGGAGTGTAGAACTCTCCTATAATTCACCCCTCCACTTT.